The 25 T cell receptor beta chains below all came from one sample that was sequenced in a study of beta chain features in type 1 diabetes (dated by TCRdb to 2016 to 2019). Beyond this particular receptor, the publication reports: A moderate but significant shortening of TCRB CDR3 length was observed in type 1 diabetes patients in all four CD4+ subsets.

Antigens for these TCRs are unknown. The library was produced with the immunoSEQ multiplex PCR assay. The entire isolated RNA was reverse transcribed using the High Capacity cDNA Reverse Transcription Kit, and thus expressed TCRB transcripts were sequenced. Drawn from immuneACCESS, this table holds only the in-frame rearrangements with V and J called that TCRdb kept. Clones are partly lost; checked studies trace under half to an unresolved V gene and leave the rest unexplained. For this sample the table gives around 130,000 clones, of which around 9% were detected only once. The leading ten clones occupy over 0.6% of the sample. Sequencing was performed on central memory CD4+ T cells from blood. All receptors derive from a man aged 25 to 40 with type 1 diabetes.

V and J are TRBV19 and TRBJ2-3, with 9 bases that match TRBD2. The ends lost 5 bases at V and 6 bases at J; junction bases unmatched: 12. The CDR3 has 16 amino acids. CDR1 is LNHDA and CDR2 is SQIVND in the germline V gene (reference sequence). DNA of the CDR3: TGTGCCAGTAGTGATCTCGGGCGGGGGGGCCGGGATACGCAGTATTTT. It yields the protein CASSDLGRGGRDTQYF. Full variable domain (outside the CDR3, taken from reference TRBV19 and TRBJ2-3): DGGITQSPKYLFRKEGQNVTLSCEQNLNHDAMYWYRQDPGQGLRLIYYSQIVNDFQKGDIAEGYSVSREKKESFPLTVTSAQKNPTAFYLCASSDLGRGGRDTQYFGPGTRLTVL.

The chain joins TRBV19 to TRBJ2-3; 8 bases are a match to TRBD2. With 5 bases clipped from V and 5 bases from J, the junction kept 9 bases outside the gene matches. Germline V gene lookup returns CDR1 LNHDA and CDR2 SQIVND (reference sequence). This CDR3 contains 15 residues. The CDR3 sequence is CASSAAGGPGDTQYF. DNA of the CDR3: TGTGCCAGTAGTGCGGCGGGGGGACCAGGAGATACGCAGTATTTT.

This clone was seen a few times. This chain links TRBV7-8 with TRBJ2-1; maybe TRBD1 (6 bases). Germline V lookup: CDR1 SGHVS, CDR2 FQNEAQ. CDR3 size: 16 residues. V was shortened by 5 bases and J by 3 bases, with 17 bases between the two germline ends. The CDR3 here is CASSPRFEGGYNEQFF. The CDR3 DNA reads TGTGCCAGCAGCCCCCGCTTCGAAGGGGGCTACAATGAGCAGTTCTTC.

This clone was counted only a few times. This sequence joins TRBV5-6 and TRBJ2-7, with D perhaps matching TRBD2 (6 bases). CDR3 size: 14 residues. The germline CDR1 and CDR2 sequences are SGHDT and YYEEEE. V was trimmed by 2 bases and J by 5 bases, leaving 14 bases between them. Here the CDR3 DNA reads TGTGCCAGCAGCTTCGGGGCGGGGCGGGACGAGCAGTACTTC. As protein: CASSFGAGRDEQYF.

Of note for this clone: The sample contains more than one DNA sequence encoding this CDR3. The chain has TRBV25-1 and TRBJ1-4; 8 bases line up with TRBD1. The CDR3 spans 15 residues. From germline, CDR1 is MGHDK and CDR2 SYGVNS. The trim removed 3 bases at V and 7 bases at J, leaving 7 bases unmatched. For the CDR3, the DNA is TGTGCCAGCAGTGATCCCGGGACAGGTGGTGAAAAACTGTTTTTT. It codes for CASSDPGTGGEKLFF.

There are a few counts of this clone. The gene calls are TRBV18 and TRBJ2-7; possibly TRBD2 for D (5 bases). In germline, CDR1 is KGHSH, CDR2 LQKENI. V was shortened by 3 bases and J by 4 bases, with 10 bases between the two germline ends. The CDR3 sequence is 13 residues long. This chain's CDR3 is CASSPSGLYEQYF. The CDR3 nucleotides read TGTGCCAGCTCACCCTCCGGACTGTACGAGCAGTACTTC.

This clone has more than one count but fewer than ten. V gene TRBV2 combines with J gene TRBJ2-3, with 8 bases that match TRBD2. There are 14 residues in the CDR3. Trimming cost V 6 bases and J 5 bases; bases outside gene matches: 7. CDR1 SNHLY and CDR2 FYNNEI come from the germline V gene. For the CDR3, the DNA is TGTGCCAGCAGACTCGGGGGGGCCGTAGATACGCAGTATTTT. Protein: CASRLGGAVDTQYF.

This clone was seen only a few times. This CDR3 is CASSDSDSSSGNTIYF. The CDR3 bases are TGTGCCAGCAGCGACTCGGACAGCTCCTCTGGAAACACCATATATTTT. This chain uses TRBV4-2 with TRBJ1-3; D possibly corresponds to TRBD1 (6 bases). Trimming took off 5 bases at V and 0 bases at J, with 14 bases between the two ends. This CDR3 region has 16 residues. Germline CDR1 and CDR2: LGHNA and YNFKEQ.

This clone was recorded a few times. The chain recombines TRBV6-1 with TRBJ2-7; D ambiguous. The CDR3 is 12 residues long. The germline V gene has CDR1 MNHNS and CDR2 SASEGT. Between the trimmed V and J ends, which lost 5 bases and 7 bases, there was a span of 12 bases. The CDR3 sequence is CASSTRLREQYF. DNA for the CDR3: TGTGCCAGCAGTACCCGACTGAGGGAGCAGTACTTC.

This clone was seen more than once but under ten times. In the same sample, other DNA sequences code for this CDR3. The CDR3 DNA follows: TGCGCCAGCAGGCGGGGGGCCACAGATACGCAGTATTTT. Translating gives CASRRGATDTQYF. J is TRBJ2-3 and V is TRBV5-1; 8 bases match TRBD2. Per germline, CDR1 SGHRS and CDR2 YFSETQ. This CDR3 has 13 amino acids. V shed 5 bases, J shed 2 bases, and the junction held 1 base outside the gene matches.

The sample holds a few counts of this clone. The V gene is TRBV4-2, the J gene TRBJ2-3; possibly TRBD2 for D (6 bases). With 3 bases removed from V and 2 bases from J, the gap between germline ends came to 12 bases. The CDR3 has 15 residues. Germline CDR1 LGHNA, CDR2 YNFKEQ. The CDR3 bases are TGTGCCAGCAGCCAGACTAGTTTCCCCACAGATACGCAGTATTTT. It translates to CASSQTSFPTDTQYF.

V usage is TRBV2 and J usage is TRBJ1-2; 7 nucleotides align to TRBD1. The CDR3 is made up of 14 amino acids. Germline CDR1 SNHLY, CDR2 FYNNEI. V shed 5 bases, J shed 6 bases, and the junction held 9 bases outside the gene matches. The DNA for the CDR3 is TGTGCCAGCAGTAATTACAGGGGAGGCGATGGCTACACCTTC. This sequence encodes CASSNYRGGDGYTF.

The chain is built from TRBV5-5 and TRBJ2-7; a possible D gene is TRBD2 (5 bases). CDR3 length: 12 residues. V lost 4 bases and J 3 bases, leaving 8 bases between the germline ends. Germline V gene lookup returns CDR1 SGHKS and CDR2 YYEKEE (reference sequence). CDR3 bases: TGTGCCAGCAGCCTAGCTAACTACGAGCAGTACTTC. This translates into CASSLANYEQYF.

This clone was observed many times. DNA of the CDR3: TGCAGCGTTCTTAGATTCCAGGGCACTGAAGCTTTCTTT. Translated, it gives CSVLRFQGTEAFF. The J gene is TRBJ1-1, the V gene TRBV29-1; tentative D call: TRBD1 (5 bases). Trimming shortened V by 5 bases and J by 4 bases, and 14 bases separated the two germline ends. Looked up from germline, CDR1 is SQVTM and CDR2 is ANQGSEA. This CDR3 comprises 13 residues. Variable domain in full (rest from reference TRBV29-1 and TRBJ1-1): SAVISQKPSRDICQRGTSLTIQCQVDSQVTMMFWYRQQPGQSLTLIATANQGSEATYESGFVIDKFPISRPNLTFSTLTVSNMSPEDSSIYLCSVLRFQGTEAFFGQGTRLTVV.

This sequence joins TRBV5-6 and TRBJ1-3; 7 bases are a match to TRBD1. The CDR3 consists of 16 residues. After removal of 1 base from V and 0 bases from J, the junction contained 4 bases not matched to a gene. Germline CDR1 SGHDT, CDR2 YYEEEE. The CDR3 loop reads CASSLTGASSGNTIYF. CDR3 nucleotides: TGTGCCAGCAGCTTGACAGGGGCTTCCTCTGGAAACACCATATATTTT.

In its sample, this clone was seen a few times. This chain uses TRBV20-1 with TRBJ1-2; D is unclear. Germline V CDR1 and CDR2: DFQATT, SNEGSKA (reference sequence). CDR3 length equals 11 residues. Between the trimmed V and J ends, which lost 6 bases and 3 bases, there was a span of 8 bases. The CDR3 region has the DNA TGCAGTGCGGAACTATACTATGGCTACACCTTC. It encodes CSAELYYGYTF.

The sample holds a few counts of this clone. The rearrangement joins TRBV10-3 to TRBJ1-2, with D possibly TRBD1 on 6 matching bases. This CDR3 spans 13 amino acids. Germline V gives CDR1 ENHRY, CDR2 SYGVKD. Trimming took off 4 bases at V and 2 bases at J, with 8 bases between the two ends. The CDR3 region is CAISVGHNYGYTF. The CDR3 DNA is TGTGCCATCAGTGTGGGACACAACTATGGCTACACCTTC.

Ten or more counts support this clone. The V gene is TRBV2, the J gene TRBJ1-2, with TRBD1 matching 8 bases. The CDR3 runs to 13 residues. J lost 7 bases, V lost 6 bases, and 7 bases had no gene match. Germline CDR1 is SNHLY and CDR2 is FYNNEI. The CDR3 DNA sequence: TGTGCCAGCAGCCAGGACAGGGACCCTGGCTACACCTTC. Its translation is CASSQDRDPGYTF.

The J gene is TRBJ2-3, the V gene TRBV11-2; 8 bases fit TRBD2. Germline V CDR1 and CDR2: SGHAT, FQNNGV. With V trimmed by 2 bases and J by 1 base, 5 bases remained unmatched. This CDR3 region has 16 residues. In DNA, the CDR3 is TGTGCCAGCAGCTTATTGCAAGCGGGGGGCACAGATACGCAGTATTTT. Its translation: CASSLLQAGGTDTQYF.

Only a few counts were recorded for this clone. This sequence joins TRBV5-6 and TRBJ1-2; no definite D call. The ends were cut back, 6 bases at V and 0 bases at J, with 12 bases in the middle. Germline CDR1 reads SGHDT; CDR2 reads YYEEEE. This CDR3 spans 14 amino acids. CDR3 sequence: CASNARHSNYGYTF. The CDR3, as DNA: TGTGCCAGCAACGCGCGGCATTCTAACTATGGCTACACCTTC.

This clone was counted between two and nine times. The chain has TRBV19 and TRBJ2-1; 10 bases agree with TRBD1. From germline, CDR1 is LNHDA and CDR2 SQIVND (reference sequence). The CDR3 runs to 17 residues. After removal of 5 bases from V and 4 bases from J, the junction contained 11 bases not matched to a gene. The DNA for the CDR3 is TGTGCCAGTAGTGTGACAGGGGGCTTTACGTATTACAATGAGCAGTTCTTC. This sequence encodes CASSVTGGFTYYNEQFF.

This clone was counted between two and nine times. This sequence joins TRBV4-1 and TRBJ2-7; tentatively, D is TRBD1 (6 bases). The CDR3 has 14 amino acids. V was shortened by 1 base and J by 1 base, with 8 bases between the two germline ends. The germline CDR1 and CDR2 sequences are MGHRA and YSYEKL. The DNA of the CDR3 is TGCGCCAGCAGCCAAGTAGGGGGTTCCTACGAGCAGTACTTC. It is translated as CASSQVGGSYEQYF.

This clone was found many times. CDR3 nucleotides: TGTGCCTGGAGCCTGGGACAGCGGACCGGGACCCAGTACTTC. It codes for CAWSLGQRTGTQYF. The V gene is TRBV30, the J gene TRBJ2-5; 7 bases are a match to TRBD1. The CDR3 extends over 14 amino acids. The ends lost 3 bases at V and 7 bases at J; junction bases unmatched: 11. Germline CDR1 and CDR2: GTSNPN and SVGIG (reference sequence).

In this sample, this clone turned up a few times. The genes are TRBV5-5 and TRBJ2-4; 7 bases fit TRBD1. CDR1 is SGHKS and CDR2 is YYEKEE in the germline V gene (reference sequence). With 2 bases clipped from V and 7 bases from J, the junction kept 9 bases outside the gene matches. The CDR3 has 15 residues. CDR3 sequence: CASSFAARDSNIQYF. The CDR3, as DNA: TGTGCCAGCAGCTTCGCCGCCAGGGACAGTAACATTCAGTACTTC.

This clone appeared a few times. This CDR3 is CASSSPFTEAFF. DNA for the CDR3: TGTGCCAGCAGTTCCCCCTTCACTGAAGCTTTCTTT. The chain has TRBV6-5 and TRBJ1-1; D is unclear. The germline gives CDR1 MNHEY, CDR2 SVGAGI. The CDR3 consists of 12 residues. The V end was cut by 4 bases, the J end by 4 bases, with 7 bases between.